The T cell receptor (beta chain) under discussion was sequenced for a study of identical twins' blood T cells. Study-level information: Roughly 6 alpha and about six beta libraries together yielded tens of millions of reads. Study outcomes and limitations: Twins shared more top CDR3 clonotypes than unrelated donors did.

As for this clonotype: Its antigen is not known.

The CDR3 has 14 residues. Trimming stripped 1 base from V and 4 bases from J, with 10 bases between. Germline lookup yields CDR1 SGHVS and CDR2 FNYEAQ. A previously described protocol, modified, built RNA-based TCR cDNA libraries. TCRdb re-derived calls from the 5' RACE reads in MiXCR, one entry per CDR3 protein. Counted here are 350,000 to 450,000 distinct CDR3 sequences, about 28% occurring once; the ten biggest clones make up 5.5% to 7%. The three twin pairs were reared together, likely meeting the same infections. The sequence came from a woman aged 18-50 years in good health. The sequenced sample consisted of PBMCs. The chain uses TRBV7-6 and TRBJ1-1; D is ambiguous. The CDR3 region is CASSLVPRGTEAFF. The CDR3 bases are TGTGCCAGCAGCTTAGTTCCCCGGGGCACTGAAGCTTTCTTT.